The 7 T cell receptor beta chains reported below all come from one sample, sequenced in a study of OX40 agonist ivuxolimab in advanced cancers. Profiling relied on immunoSEQ multiplex PCR, and the TCRdb table lists in-frame clones only, not all of them. The top ten clones hold more than 0.65% of a sample with roughly 70,000 clones, about 86% of them seen once. The sample in question was CD4+ or CD8+ T cells sorted from blood, obtained in a trial of the OX40 agonist ivuxolimab. Receptors originate from an adult with an advanced solid tumor such as melanoma, head and neck, liver or kidney cancer.

The table lists this clone with a count of one. V and J are TRBV27 and TRBJ1-5; 9 nucleotides align to TRBD1. This CDR3 comprises 15 residues. J lost 2 bases, V lost 7 bases, and 6 bases had no gene match. CDR1 is MNHEY, CDR2 SMNVEV, per germline (reference sequence). Here the CDR3 DNA reads TGTGCCAGCAACCGACAGGGGGATGGCAATCAGCCCCAGCATTTT. It yields the protein CASNRQGDGNQPQHF.

The rearrangement links TRBV6-5 to TRBJ2-5, with a weak D call TRBD2 (7 bases). Germline CDR1 is MNHEY and CDR2 is SVGAGI. This CDR3 has 15 residues. Trimming removed 6 bases at V and 5 bases at J, with 19 bases between. This chain's CDR3 is CASSFRGRAGETQYF. The DNA for the CDR3 is TGTGCCAGCAGCTTTAGGGGGAGGGCCGGGGAGACCCAGTACTTC.

The chain is built from TRBV11-1 and TRBJ2-2, with 8 nucleotides matching TRBD1. Trimming cost V 5 bases and J 4 bases; bases outside gene matches: 6. The germline CDR1 and CDR2 sequences are SGHAT and FQDESV (reference sequence). This CDR3 contains 15 residues. The CDR3 DNA reads TGTGCCAGCAGCCCGCGGGACAGGCCCACCGGGGAGCTGTTTTTT. It is translated as CASSPRDRPTGELFF.

The chain links TRBV6-6 to TRBJ2-7; 10 bases fit TRBD2. The germline V gene encodes CDR1 MNHNY and CDR2 SVGAGI (reference sequence). V lost 5 bases, J lost 0 bases, and 7 bases stayed unmatched. This CDR3 has 16 amino acids. The CDR3 region has the DNA TGTGCCAGCAGTCCTCCCCAGCGGGGGGGCTCCTACGAGCAGTACTTC. This translates into CASSPPQRGGSYEQYF.

The count of this clone is one. The gene calls are TRBV5-4 and TRBJ2-3; possible D gene TRBD1, 5 bases. The germline V and J ends were trimmed by 6 bases and 1 base, with 9 bases remaining between them. This CDR3 region has 13 residues. Germline V gene lookup returns CDR1 SGHNT and CDR2 YYREEE (reference sequence). The CDR3: CASNSRGTDTQYF. The DNA of the CDR3 is TGTGCCAGCAACAGCAGGGGCACAGATACGCAGTATTTT.

Here the CDR3 reads CASSSQGGSGELFF. CDR3 bases: TGTGCCAGCAGCTCCCAGGGTGGCTCCGGGGAGCTGTTTTTT. The chain carries TRBV6-1 and TRBJ2-2; perhaps TRBD1 as D (5 bases). CDR1 MNHNS and CDR2 SASEGT come from the germline V gene. CDR3 length: 14 amino acids. The germline V and J ends were trimmed by 6 bases and 6 bases, with 14 bases remaining between them.

This chain uses TRBV11-2 with TRBJ2-3; TRBD2 matches at 8 bases. The CDR3 is 12 residues long. Germline trimming cut 6 bases from V and 4 bases from J; bases unmatched to any gene: 0. Germline V gene lookup returns CDR1 SGHAT and CDR2 FQNNGV. The CDR3 coding sequence is TGTGCCAGCAGACTAGCGGCAGATACGCAGTATTTT. It is translated as CASRLAADTQYF.